Listed below are T cell receptor beta chains from one sample, sequenced in a study of T cell repertoires in cytomegalovirus infection. Each CDR3 protein gets one entry after TCRdb re-called the reads with MiXCR. This table has approximately 100,000 distinct CDR3 sequences, more than 20% appearing once. Sequencing input: CD8+ T cells from PBMCs. Source of these receptors: a human donor in good health (CMV status not recorded). Some clones in this sample may be carry-over from other donors' samples. Both conserved end residues are part of each CDR3. Each record gives: CDR3 protein, CDR3 DNA, D gene, clone size, V gene, J gene. D genes are given only for firm matches. Size values are once, few and many counts, or a class for expanded clones, and some rows have none.

CDR3: CASSPTLYEQYF
DNA: TGTGCCAGCAGTCCCACACTTTACGAGCAGTACTTC
D: .
size: few
V: TRBV6-2/TRBV6-3
J: TRBJ2-7

CDR3: CSARQSLSGNTIYF
DNA: TGCAGTGCTAGACAGAGCCTCTCTGGAAACACCATATATTTT
D: .
size: few
V: TRBV20-1
J: TRBJ1-3

CDR3: CASRSRTVGFEETQYF
DNA: TGTGCCAGCAGATCTCGGACGGTAGGGTTCGAAGAGACCCAGTACTTC
D: .
size: few
V: TRBV6-2/TRBV6-3
J: TRBJ2-5

CDR3: CASSQDARTGGYEQYF
DNA: TGCGCCAGCAGCCAAGATGCTCGGACAGGGGGCTACGAGCAGTACTTC
D: TRBD1
size: .
V: TRBV4-3
J: TRBJ2-7

CDR3: CAWTPGGGTYNEQFF
DNA: TGTGCCTGGACCCCGGGGGGGGGCACTTACAATGAGCAGTTCTTC
D: TRBD2
size: .
V: TRBV30
J: TRBJ2-1

CDR3: CASSSPGTSSEQYF
DNA: TGCGCCAGCAGCAGTCCCGGGACTAGTTCCGAGCAGTACTTC
D: TRBD2
size: few
V: TRBV5-1
J: TRBJ2-7

CDR3: CASSLPGDSYQETQYF
DNA: TGTGCCAGCAGTTTGCCCGGGGACAGCTACCAAGAGACCCAGTACTTC
D: TRBD1
size: many
V: TRBV12-3/TRBV12-4
J: TRBJ2-5

CDR3: CSANRDRGETQYF
DNA: TGCAGTGCTAACCGGGACAGGGGGGAGACCCAGTACTTC
D: TRBD1
size: .
V: TRBV20-1
J: TRBJ2-5

CDR3: CAISDTGGMNTEAFF
DNA: TGTGCCATCAGTGATACAGGGGGGATGAACACTGAAGCTTTCTTT
D: TRBD1
size: few
V: TRBV10-3
J: TRBJ1-1

CDR3: CASSFSGVLYEQYF
DNA: TGTGCCAGCAGTTTCTCGGGGGTTCTTTACGAGCAGTACTTC
D: .
size: few
V: TRBV28
J: TRBJ2-7

CDR3: CAIQSSGRRDEQFF
DNA: TGTGCCATACAGAGTAGCGGGAGAAGGGATGAGCAGTTCTTC
D: TRBD2
size: many
V: TRBV6-2/TRBV6-3
J: TRBJ2-1

CDR3: CASRGASGGPFSTDTQYF
DNA: TGTGCCAGCAGGGGGGCAAGCGGGGGCCCGTTTAGCACAGATACGCAGTATTTT
D: TRBD2
size: many
V: TRBV5-6
J: TRBJ2-3

CDR3: CASSLDQSYNSPLHF
DNA: TGCGCCAGCAGCTTGGATCAGTCCTATAATTCACCCCTCCACTTT
D: .
size: few
V: TRBV5-1
J: TRBJ1-6

CDR3: CSVDGAGISYNEQFF
DNA: TGCAGCGTTGATGGGGCAGGGATCTCCTACAATGAGCAGTTCTTC
D: .
size: few
V: TRBV29-1
J: TRBJ2-1

CDR3: CASRSTLAGTEAFF
DNA: TGTGCCAGCAGATCGACACTTGCGGGAACTGAAGCTTTCTTT
D: .
size: many
V: TRBV7-9
J: TRBJ1-1

CDR3: CASRDTGTEAFF
DNA: TGTGCCAGCAGGGATACAGGCACTGAAGCTTTCTTT
D: .
size: .
V: TRBV7-3
J: TRBJ1-1

CDR3: CSVEDQDTQETQYF
DNA: TGCAGCGTTGAAGATCAAGACACACAAGAGACCCAGTACTTC
D: .
size: once
V: TRBV29-1
J: TRBJ2-5